The 15 T cell receptor beta chains given below trace back to one sample, sequenced in a study of blood T cell repertoires in COVID-19 (TCRdb year 2020). Libraries were constructed by the immunoSEQ multiplex PCR assay. TCRdb holds this immuneACCESS table with in-frame rearrangements only. Some clones are missing; in checked studies, unresolved V genes explain under half, and the rest has no known cause. A total of approximately 200,000 clones appear in this sample, about 80% of them only once. 3% to 3.5% of the sample rests with the top ten. Material for sequencing was peripheral blood. These TCRs come from a woman in her thirties who had recovered from COVID-19.

V gene TRBV6-1 combines with J gene TRBJ1-5, with 11 bases aligning to TRBD1. J gave up 5 bases and V 3 bases, and 12 bases lay outside the gene matches. The CDR3 is 18 amino acids. Germline V gives CDR1 MNHNS, CDR2 SASEGT. In DNA form, the CDR3 reads TGTGCCAGCAGTGAGAAAAATACCGGGACAGGGGGAGATCAGCCCCAGCATTTT. Translated, it gives CASSEKNTGTGGDQPQHF.

The V and J genes are TRBV11-3 and TRBJ2-2; 7 bases align to TRBD2. The CDR3 loop spans 17 amino acids. The ends lost 3 bases at V and 2 bases at J; junction bases unmatched: 9. The germline V gene encodes CDR1 SGHNT and CDR2 YENEEA. CDR3 sequence reads: CASSFTYGEGNTGELFF. In nucleotides, the CDR3 is TGTGCCAGCAGCTTTACGTACGGGGAGGGTAACACCGGGGAGCTGTTTTTT.

The chain combines TRBV19 with TRBJ2-7, with D possibly matching TRBD1 (5 bases). Trimming took 7 bases from V and 6 from J, leaving 19 bases between them. Germline values: CDR1 LNHDA, CDR2 SQIVND (reference sequence). This CDR3 comprises 14 residues. CDR3 sequence: CASTPSQGAAEQYF. The CDR3 DNA sequence: TGTGCCAGTACCCCATCCCAAGGGGCGGCCGAGCAGTACTTC. The full variable domain, its missing parts supplied by reference TRBV19 and TRBJ2-7, is DGGITQSPKYLFRKEGQNVTLSCEQNLNHDAMYWYRQDPGQGLRLIYYSQIVNDFQKGDIAEGYSVSREKKESFPLTVTSAQKNPTAFYLCASTPSQGAAEQYFGPGTRLTVT.

The V gene is TRBV20-1, the J gene TRBJ1-5; possibly TRBD1 for D (6 bases). Germline V CDR1 and CDR2: DFQATT, SNEGSKA (reference sequence). The V end was cut by 3 bases, the J end by 5 bases, with 14 bases between. The CDR3 contains 14 residues. The CDR3, as DNA: TGCAGTGCTAGTTCTGGGGGCGCCGATCAGCCCCAGCATTTT. Translated: CSASSGGADQPQHF.

The chain combines TRBV5-1 with TRBJ1-1; tentatively, D is TRBD1 (5 bases). Germline V CDR1 and CDR2: SGHRS, YFSETQ. The CDR3 sequence is 15 residues long. Trimming took off 1 base at V and 0 bases at J, with 10 bases between the two ends. The CDR3 loop is CASSLLGGMNTEAFF. The CDR3 DNA is TGCGCCAGCAGCTTGCTCGGGGGGATGAACACTGAAGCTTTCTTT.

This clone was seen a handful of times. The rearrangement links TRBV4-1 to TRBJ2-7; D gene unclear. Per the germline V gene, CDR1 is MGHRA and CDR2 is YSYEKL. Trimming removed 0 bases from V and 6 bases from J, with 9 bases in between. This CDR3 comprises 13 residues. The CDR3 reads CASSQESGGEQYF. The CDR3 region has the DNA TGCGCCAGCAGCCAAGAGAGTGGCGGCGAGCAGTACTTC.

The chain joins TRBV28 to TRBJ2-5; 8 bases match TRBD2. Germline trimming cut 1 base from V and 5 bases from J; bases unmatched to any gene: 6. This CDR3 has 15 residues. Germline V CDR1 and CDR2: MDHEN, SYDVKM. CDR3 in DNA: TGTGCCAGCAGTTTATTTCCGGGAGGGACTGAGACCCAGTACTTC. Protein sequence: CASSLFPGGTETQYF.

This clone appeared a few times. Other DNA sequences within the sample encode an identical CDR3. The CDR3 region is CASSVGQGATNEKLFF. As DNA, the CDR3 is TGTGCCAGCAGCGTAGGTCAGGGGGCTACTAATGAAAAACTGTTTTTT. This sequence joins TRBV9 and TRBJ1-4, with TRBD1 identical over 8 bases. Germline loops: CDR1 SGDLS, CDR2 YYNGEE. This CDR3 has 16 amino acids. Trimming removed 0 bases from V and 2 bases from J; junction bases left unmatched: 3.

The rearrangement links TRBV7-3 to TRBJ2-1; 10 positions agree with TRBD2. The CDR3 spans 15 residues. Per germline, CDR1 SGHTA and CDR2 FQGTGA. V was clipped by 4 bases and J by 6 bases; unmatched bases: 6. CDR3 bases: TGTGCCAGCAGCTCCTCAGGGACTAGCGCCAATGAGCAGTTCTTC. This gives the protein CASSSSGTSANEQFF.

The genes are TRBV28 and TRBJ2-1; 7 positions match TRBD2. The V gene end was trimmed by 2 bases and the J gene end by 3 bases; junction bases not matched to a gene: 7. Per the germline V gene, CDR1 is MDHEN and CDR2 is SYDVKM. There are 16 residues in the CDR3. DNA of the CDR3: TGTGCCAGCAGTTTAGCGGGCGTAGCGGGCTACAATGAGCAGTTCTTC. This sequence encodes CASSLAGVAGYNEQFF.

The chain employs TRBV27 and TRBJ2-1; perhaps TRBD2 as D (5 bases). Germline CDR1 is MNHEY and CDR2 is SMNVEV (reference sequence). This CDR3 spans 14 amino acids. The V end lost 7 bases, the J end lost 8 bases, and 18 bases lay between the germline ends. The CDR3 spells CASTLYPGIDEQFF. CDR3 nucleotide sequence: TGTGCCAGCACTCTATACCCGGGGATAGATGAGCAGTTCTTC.

The chain's CDR3 is CASSSPGLAGRSSYEQYF. CDR3 nucleotides: TGTGCCAGCAGTTCCCCGGGACTAGCGGGAAGGAGCTCCTACGAGCAGTACTTC. The V call is TRBV28, the J call TRBJ2-7; 13 nucleotides line up with TRBD2. From germline, CDR1 is MDHEN and CDR2 SYDVKM. The junction had 9 bases not matched to a gene; V was cut back by 4 bases and J by 0 bases. The CDR3 spans 18 residues.

This clone was seen only once. V usage is TRBV1 and J usage is TRBJ2-7; no DNA check was done on the table's D call, TRBD2. TRBV1 constitutes a pseudogene. The CDR3 has 16 residues. CDR3 sequence reads: CTSSHPFREGVEEQYF. CDR3 in DNA: TGCACCAGCAGCCATCCCTTCCGGGAGGGGGTGGAGGAGCAGTACTTC.

This chain joins TRBV27 and TRBJ1-1; 8 positions agree with TRBD1. The trim removed 6 bases at V and 6 bases at J, leaving 9 bases unmatched. The CDR3 extends over 14 amino acids. Germline V gene data show CDR1 as MNHEY and CDR2 as SMNVEV (reference sequence). CDR3 in amino acids: CASSSGTGKPEAFF. The CDR3 coding sequence is TGTGCCAGCAGCTCCGGGACAGGCAAGCCTGAAGCTTTCTTT.

This clone came up once. The chain uses TRBV28 and TRBJ2-7, with TRBD2 matching over 7 bases. The V and J ends lost 8 bases and 3 bases, in that order; junction bases with no gene match: 7. CDR3 length equals 13 residues. Looked up from germline, CDR1 is MDHEN and CDR2 is SYDVKM. CDR3 bases: TGTGCCAGCGAGACTCCGGGGGGCTACGAGCAGTACTTC. Protein sequence: CASETPGGYEQYF.